This T cell receptor beta chain was documented in a study of T cell responses to AZD1222 COVID-19 vaccine. Assay used: immunoSEQ multiplex PCR; TCRdb lists only in-frame clones, some missing. The sample contains around 160,000 clones, around 95% of which appear only once. Germline CDR1 and CDR2: MNHNY and SVGAGI (reference sequence). The CDR3 totals 14 residues. V was clipped by 7 bases and J by 1 base; unmatched bases: 6. This specimen was peripheral blood, taken on day 0 of AZD1222 vaccination. The chain uses TRBV6-6 and TRBJ1-1, with 7 nucleotides matching TRBD1. The receptor was derived from an adult in good health. CDR3: CASNIQGRNTEAFF. The CDR3 DNA follows: TGTGCCAGCAACATACAGGGGAGGAACACTGAAGCTTTCTTT.